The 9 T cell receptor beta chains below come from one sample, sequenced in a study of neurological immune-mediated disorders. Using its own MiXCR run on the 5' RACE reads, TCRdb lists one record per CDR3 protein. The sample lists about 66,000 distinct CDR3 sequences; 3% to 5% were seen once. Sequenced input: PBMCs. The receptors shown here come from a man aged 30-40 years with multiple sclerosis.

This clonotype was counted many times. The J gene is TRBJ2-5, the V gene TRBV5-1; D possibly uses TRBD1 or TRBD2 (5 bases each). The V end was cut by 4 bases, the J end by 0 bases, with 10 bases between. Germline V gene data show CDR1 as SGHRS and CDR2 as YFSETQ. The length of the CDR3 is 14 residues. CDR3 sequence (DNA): TGCGCCAGCAGCCACGGGACGGACCAAGAGACCCAGTACTTC. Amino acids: CASSHGTDQETQYF.

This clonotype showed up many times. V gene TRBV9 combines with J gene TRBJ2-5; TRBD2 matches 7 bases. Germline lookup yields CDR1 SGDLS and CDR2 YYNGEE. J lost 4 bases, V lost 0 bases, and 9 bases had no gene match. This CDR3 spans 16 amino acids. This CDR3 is CASSVGPGREGETQYF. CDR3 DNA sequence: TGTGCCAGCAGCGTAGGGCCCGGCAGGGAGGGAGAGACCCAGTACTTC.

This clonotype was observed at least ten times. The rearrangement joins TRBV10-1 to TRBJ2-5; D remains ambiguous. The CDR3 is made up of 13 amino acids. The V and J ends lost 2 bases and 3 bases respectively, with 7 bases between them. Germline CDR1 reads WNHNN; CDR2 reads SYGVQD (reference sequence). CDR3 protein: CASSELGKETQYF. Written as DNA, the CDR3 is TGCGCCAGCAGTGAGCTAGGGAAAGAGACCCAGTACTTC.

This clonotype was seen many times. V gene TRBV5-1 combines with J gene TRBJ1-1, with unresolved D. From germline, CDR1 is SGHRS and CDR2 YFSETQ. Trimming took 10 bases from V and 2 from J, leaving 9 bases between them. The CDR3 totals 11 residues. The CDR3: CARGRNTEAFF. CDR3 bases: TGCGCCCGAGGACGAAACACTGAAGCTTTCTTT.

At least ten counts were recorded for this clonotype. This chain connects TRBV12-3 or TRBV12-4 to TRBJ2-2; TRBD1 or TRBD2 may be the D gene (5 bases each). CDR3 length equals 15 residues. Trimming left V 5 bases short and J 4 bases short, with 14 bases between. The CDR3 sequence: CASSAPVGPTGELFF. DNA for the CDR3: TGTGCCAGCAGTGCGCCAGTGGGACCCACCGGGGAGCTGTTTTTT.

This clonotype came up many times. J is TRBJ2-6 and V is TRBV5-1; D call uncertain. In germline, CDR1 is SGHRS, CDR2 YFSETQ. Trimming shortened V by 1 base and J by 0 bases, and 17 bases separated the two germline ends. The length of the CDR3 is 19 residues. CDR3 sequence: CASSLWIFPSGSGANVLTF. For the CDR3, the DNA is TGCGCCAGCAGCTTGTGGATATTTCCTTCAGGCTCTGGGGCCAACGTCCTGACTTTC.

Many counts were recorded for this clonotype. The CDR3 DNA is TGCGCCAGCAGCTTAGGGGACGGAGGCACTGAAGCTTTCTTT. Translated: CASSLGDGGTEAFF. This chain links TRBV5-1 with TRBJ1-1; D may be TRBD1 (5 bases). Germline values: CDR1 SGHRS, CDR2 YFSETQ. V was shortened by 2 bases and J by 4 bases, with 12 bases between the two germline ends. This CDR3 region has 14 residues. Based on the CDR3 plus reference TRBV5-1 and TRBJ1-1, the full variable domain is KAGVTQTPRYLIKTRGQQVTLSCSPISGHRSVSWYQQTPGQGLQFLFEYFSETQRNKGNFPGRFSGRQFSNSRSEMNVSTLELGDSALYLCASSLGDGGTEAFFGQGTRLTVV.

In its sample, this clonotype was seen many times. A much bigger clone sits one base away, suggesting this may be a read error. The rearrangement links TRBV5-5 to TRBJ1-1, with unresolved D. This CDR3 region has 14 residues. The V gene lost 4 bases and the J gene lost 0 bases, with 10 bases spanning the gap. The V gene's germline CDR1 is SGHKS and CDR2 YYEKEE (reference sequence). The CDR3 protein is CASSPGTMNTEAFF. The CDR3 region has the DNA TGTGCCAGCAGCCCCGGAACCATGAACACTGAAGCTTTCTTT.

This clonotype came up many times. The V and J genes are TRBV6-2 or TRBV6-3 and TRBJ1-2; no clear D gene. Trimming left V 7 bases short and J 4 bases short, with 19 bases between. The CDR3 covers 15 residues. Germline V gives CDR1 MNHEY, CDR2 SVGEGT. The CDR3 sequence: CASTKVAVSIYGYTF. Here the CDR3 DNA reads TGTGCCAGCACCAAAGTAGCCGTCTCGATCTATGGCTACACCTTC.